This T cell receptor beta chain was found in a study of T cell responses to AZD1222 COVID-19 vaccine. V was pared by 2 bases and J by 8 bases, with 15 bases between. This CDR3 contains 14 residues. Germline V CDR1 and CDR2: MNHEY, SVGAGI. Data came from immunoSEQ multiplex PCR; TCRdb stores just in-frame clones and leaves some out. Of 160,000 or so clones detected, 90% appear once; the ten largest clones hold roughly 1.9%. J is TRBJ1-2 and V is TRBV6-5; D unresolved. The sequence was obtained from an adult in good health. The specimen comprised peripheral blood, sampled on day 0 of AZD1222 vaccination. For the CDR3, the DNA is TGTGCCAGCAGTTACAGTAACAGACCGTTGGGCTACACCTTC. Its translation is CASSYSNRPLGYTF.